A single sample is the source of the 8 T cell receptor beta chains below, sequenced in a study of cytomegalovirus exposure and HLA in healthy donors. Measured with immunoSEQ multiplex PCR; TCRdb has only the in-frame clones, and not every one. The table lists roughly 43,000 clones, over 85% of them singletons. Sequenced sample: PBMCs. The receptors originated from a young woman in good health and CMV-seronegative.

The genes are TRBV28 and TRBJ2-7, with TRBD1 matching over 8 bases. The CDR3 is 16 amino acids. Germline assignment: CDR1 MDHEN and CDR2 SYDVKM. V lost 3 bases, J lost 2 bases, and 9 bases stayed unmatched. The CDR3, as DNA: TGTGCCAGCAGTTTTTTGAAGAGGGACAGGACCTACGAGCAGTACTTC. It encodes CASSFLKRDRTYEQYF.

The rearrangement joins TRBV4-1 to TRBJ1-1; 10 nucleotides line up with TRBD1. The CDR3 extends over 15 amino acids. Germline CDR1 MGHRA, CDR2 YSYEKL. The V gene end was trimmed by 1 base and the J gene end by 5 bases; junction bases not matched to a gene: 4. The CDR3 here is CASSQGDRGQTEAFF. In DNA, the CDR3 is TGCGCCAGCAGCCAAGGAGACAGGGGGCAAACTGAAGCTTTCTTT.

This chain joins TRBV2 and TRBJ2-3; TRBD1 agrees at 8 bases. Germline V gene sequence: CDR1 SNHLY, CDR2 FYNNEI. The CDR3 extends over 15 amino acids. V shed 3 bases and J 4 bases; nucleotides not matched to a gene: 6. CDR3 bases: TGTGCCAGCAGTGAGGGACAGGCCTTATCAGATACGCAGTATTTT. It translates to CASSEGQALSDTQYF.

This chain links TRBV5-5 with TRBJ2-1, with 8 bases lining up with TRBD2. This CDR3 region has 18 residues. J was trimmed by 0 bases and V by 0 bases; bases with no gene match: 8. The germline V gene encodes CDR1 SGHKS and CDR2 YYEKEE (reference sequence). The CDR3 nucleotides are TGTGCCAGCAGCTTGGTTGCTAGCGGGCTTAGCTCCTACAATGAGCAGTTCTTC. Protein sequence: CASSLVASGLSSYNEQFF.

The chain carries TRBV5-1 and TRBJ2-7; TRBD2 matches 11 bases. This CDR3 region has 17 residues. The J segment lost 5 bases and the V segment lost 0 bases, leaving 10 bases of the junction unmatched. CDR1 SGHRS and CDR2 YFSETQ come from the germline V gene. In nucleotides, the CDR3 is TGCGCCAGCAGCTTGGCCGGGGCTAGCGGGAGGTCCGACGAGCAGTACTTC. The encoded protein is CASSLAGASGRSDEQYF.

V and J are TRBV10-3 and TRBJ1-2, with D perhaps TRBD1 (5 bases). The CDR3 runs to 10 residues. Between the trimmed V and J ends, which lost 8 bases and 12 bases, there was a span of 13 bases. Germline values: CDR1 ENHRY, CDR2 SYGVKD. CDR3 nucleotides: TGTGCCATCGTAAGCCAGGGTGACACCTTC. This sequence encodes CAIVSQGDTF.

J is TRBJ2-5 and V is TRBV7-9; 7 bases are shared with TRBD1. This CDR3 is built from 12 residues. The V gene end was trimmed by 8 bases and the J gene end by 4 bases; junction bases not matched to a gene: 4. Germline V gives CDR1 SEHNR, CDR2 FQNEAQ (reference sequence). The chain's CDR3 is CASGTGVETQYF. The CDR3 DNA reads as TGTGCCAGCGGTACAGGGGTAGAGACCCAGTACTTC.

V is TRBV28 and J is TRBJ2-1; 7 bases fit TRBD2. From germline, CDR1 is MDHEN and CDR2 SYDVKM. The CDR3 length is 16 residues. V gave up 3 bases and J gave up 4 bases; unmatched junction bases: 9. CDR3 sequence (DNA): TGTGCCAGCAGTTTCACTACTAGCGCAATTTACAATGAGCAGTTCTTC. This sequence encodes CASSFTTSAIYNEQFF.